These T cell receptor beta chains were read from a single sample in a study of T cell responses to AZD1222 COVID-19 vaccine. The data were produced by immunoSEQ multiplex PCR, yet TCRdb's version contains in-frame clones alone and is incomplete. The sample shows 160,000 or so clones, roughly 94% of them seen only once. The sequenced sample was peripheral blood, obtained 28 days after the second AZD1222 dose. Receptor source: an adult who received the AZD1222 COVID-19 vaccine. Each CDR3 is given with its conserved first and last residue. Each record gives: V gene, D gene, clone size, J gene, CDR3 protein, CDR3 DNA. D genes are given only for firm matches. Size is omitted from some rows. Given values are once, few, many or a class for expanded clones.

V: TRBV9
D: TRBD1
size: NA
J: TRBJ1-4
CDR3: CASSVGGQGNEKLFF
DNA: TGTGCCAGCAGCGTAGGTGGACAGGGGAATGAAAAACTGTTTTTT

V: TRBV28
D: NA
size: NA
J: TRBJ2-7
CDR3: CASNTRRESGEQYF
DNA: TGTGCCAGCAATACGAGGAGGGAGTCAGGCGAGCAGTACTTC

V: TRBV4-1
D: NA
size: NA
J: TRBJ1-2
CDR3: CASSQRVAGSNYGYTF
DNA: TGCGCCAGCAGCCAAAGGGTGGCGGGATCTAACTATGGCTACACCTTC

V: TRBV7-7
D: TRBD2
size: NA
J: TRBJ2-1
CDR3: CASSSGTSGYNEQFF
DNA: TGTGCCAGCAGCTCCGGGACTAGCGGGTACAATGAGCAGTTCTTC

V: TRBV3-1/TRBV3-2
D: TRBD2
size: NA
J: TRBJ2-1
CDR3: CASSPGLAGGPSKEQFF
DNA: TGTGCCAGCAGCCCCGGACTAGCGGGAGGGCCGAGCAAAGAGCAGTTCTTC

V: TRBV9
D: NA
size: NA
J: TRBJ2-1
CDR3: CASSVDQGAPYNEQFF
DNA: TGTGCCAGCAGCGTAGATCAGGGAGCCCCCTACAATGAGCAGTTCTTC

V: TRBV5-8
D: NA
size: NA
J: TRBJ2-2
CDR3: CASSSQGLGTGELFF
DNA: TGTGCCAGCAGCTCTCAGGGGCTTGGGACCGGGGAGCTGTTTTTT

V: TRBV9
D: NA
size: NA
J: TRBJ1-2
CDR3: CASSSSYGYTF
DNA: TGTGCCAGCAGTTCAAGCTATGGCTACACCTTC

V: TRBV27
D: NA
size: NA
J: TRBJ2-1
CDR3: CASSLRGPHNEQFF
DNA: TGTGCCAGCAGTTTACGGGGGCCCCACAATGAGCAGTTCTTC

V: TRBV7-2
D: NA
size: few
J: TRBJ2-3
CDR3: CASSLDFYDTQYF
DNA: TGTGCCAGCAGCTTAGACTTTTATGATACGCAGTATTTT

V: TRBV25-1
D: NA
size: NA
J: TRBJ2-3
CDR3: CASSASGQADTQYF
DNA: TGTGCCAGCAGTGCCTCGGGACAAGCAGATACGCAGTATTTT

V: TRBV5-6
D: NA
size: NA
J: TRBJ1-2
CDR3: CASSLRLRLFYGYTF
DNA: TGTGCCAGCAGCTTGCGATTGAGACTGTTCTATGGCTACACCTTC

V: TRBV18
D: NA
size: NA
J: TRBJ2-1
CDR3: CASSPLRERYNEQFF
DNA: TGTGCCAGCTCACCACTGAGGGAGCGGTACAATGAGCAGTTCTTC

V: TRBV9
D: NA
size: NA
J: TRBJ2-7
CDR3: CASSVDAAISYEQYF
DNA: TGTGCCAGCAGCGTAGACGCCGCGATCTCCTACGAGCAGTACTTC

V: TRBV10-2
D: TRBD1
size: NA
J: TRBJ1-4
CDR3: CASSAKGTGVKEKLFF
DNA: TGCGCCAGCAGTGCGAAGGGGACAGGGGTAAAGGAAAAACTGTTTTTT

V: TRBV18
D: NA
size: NA
J: TRBJ2-7
CDR3: CASSRSYRPRGYEQYF
DNA: TGTGCCAGCTCACGCAGTTATAGGCCTCGGGGATACGAGCAGTACTTC

V: TRBV6-5
D: NA
size: few
J: TRBJ2-1
CDR3: CASRRGESNEQFF
DNA: TGTGCCAGCAGGCGAGGGGAAAGCAATGAGCAGTTCTTC

V: TRBV11-3
D: NA
size: NA
J: TRBJ1-3
CDR3: CASSLDSYSGNTIYF
DNA: TGTGCCAGCAGCTTAGATTCCTACTCTGGAAACACCATATATTTT

V: TRBV28
D: NA
size: NA
J: TRBJ2-7
CDR3: CASRPRGGGEQYF
DNA: TGTGCCAGCAGGCCCCGGGGTGGGGGAGAGCAGTACTTC

V: TRBV12-1
D: NA
size: NA
J: TRBJ2-3
CDR3: CASSFVAPGTIPTDTQYF
DNA: NA

V: TRBV28
D: NA
size: NA
J: TRBJ1-1
CDR3: CASSLYFRGLLNNTEAFF
DNA: TGTGCCAGCAGTTTATATTTTCGGGGACTCCTGAATAACACTGAAGCTTTCTTT

V: TRBV28
D: NA
size: NA
J: TRBJ1-2
CDR3: CASSFTALGYGYTF
DNA: TGTGCCAGCAGTTTTACAGCCCTTGGCTATGGCTACACCTTC

V: TRBV4-1
D: NA
size: NA
J: TRBJ2-7
CDR3: CASSRNSGTKYEQYF
DNA: TGCGCCAGCAGCCGGAATAGCGGAACAAAATACGAGCAGTACTTC

V: TRBV6-6
D: TRBD2
size: NA
J: TRBJ2-7
CDR3: CASTLGGGGMGEQYF
DNA: TGTGCCAGCACCCTGGGTGGGGGAGGGATGGGCGAGCAGTACTTC

V: TRBV27
D: NA
size: NA
J: TRBJ2-1
CDR3: CASSFQDSYNEQFF
DNA: TGTGCCAGCAGTTTTCAGGACAGCTACAATGAGCAGTTCTTC

V: TRBV4-2
D: TRBD2
size: NA
J: TRBJ2-5
CDR3: CASSPGGETQYF
DNA: TGTGCCAGCAGCCCGGGGGGAGAGACCCAGTACTTC

V: TRBV28
D: NA
size: once
J: TRBJ2-7
CDR3: CASSLWLDGRDYEQYF
DNA: TGTGCCAGCAGTTTATGGCTGGATGGCAGGGACTACGAGCAGTACTTC

V: TRBV2
D: NA
size: NA
J: TRBJ1-2
CDR3: CASSIGSKGLGYGYTF
DNA: TGTGCCAGCAGTATCGGGTCGAAGGGGTTGGGCTATGGCTACACCTTC

V: TRBV7-9
D: NA
size: NA
J: TRBJ2-7
CDR3: CASSPWHSPTSYEQYF
DNA: TGTGCCAGCAGCCCCTGGCATAGCCCCACTTCCTACGAGCAGTACTTC

V: TRBV2
D: TRBD1
size: NA
J: TRBJ1-6
CDR3: CASRETGSYNSPLHF
DNA: TGTGCCAGCAGGGAGACAGGGTCTTATAATTCACCCCTCCACTTT

V: TRBV7-9
D: TRBD1
size: NA
J: TRBJ2-1
CDR3: CASGYRGVNEQFF
DNA: TGTGCCAGCGGATACAGGGGAGTAAATGAGCAGTTCTTC

V: TRBV7-2
D: TRBD1
size: NA
J: TRBJ1-2
CDR3: CASSFRQGGTNYGYTF
DNA: TGTGCCAGCAGTTTCAGACAGGGGGGAACTAACTATGGCTACACCTTC

V: TRBV3-1/TRBV3-2
D: TRBD2
size: NA
J: TRBJ2-6
CDR3: CASSRGLGTGANVLTF
DNA: TGTGCCAGCAGCCGAGGACTAGGGACTGGGGCCAACGTCCTGACTTTC

V: TRBV24-1
D: NA
size: once
J: TRBJ2-7
CDR3: CATSDSRSYEQYF
DNA: TGTGCCACCAGTGATTCTCGATCCTACGAGCAGTACTTC

V: TRBV28
D: NA
size: once
J: TRBJ1-2
CDR3: CASSRPWQGYGYTF
DNA: TGTGCCAGCAGCAGACCTTGGCAGGGCTATGGCTACACCTTC

V: TRBV10-2
D: NA
size: NA
J: TRBJ2-1
CDR3: CASSEGFEYNEQFF
DNA: TGCGCCAGCAGTGAGGGATTCGAATACAATGAGCAGTTCTTC

V: TRBV6-5
D: NA
size: few
J: TRBJ1-1
CDR3: CATLTAMNTEAFF
DNA: TGTGCCACCTTGACAGCAATGAACACTGAAGCTTTCTTT

V: TRBV21-1
D: NA
size: NA
J: TRBJ2-7
CDR3: CASSKTPPTVTQYF
DNA: TGTGCCAGCAGCAAGACCCCACCGACAGTTACACAGTACTTC

V: TRBV28
D: NA
size: NA
J: TRBJ1-2
CDR3: CASSSTYTGPLGYTF
DNA: TGTGCCAGCAGTTCTACCTATACAGGGCCCCTTGGCTACACCTTC

V: TRBV27
D: TRBD1
size: NA
J: TRBJ2-7
CDR3: CASTGPGTGGYEQYF
DNA: TGTGCCAGCACAGGTCCCGGGACAGGGGGTTATGAGCAGTACTTC

V: TRBV5-1
D: TRBD1
size: NA
J: TRBJ1-1
CDR3: CASTQTGTTEAFF
DNA: TGCGCCAGCACGCAGACAGGGACCACTGAAGCTTTCTTT

V: TRBV19
D: NA
size: NA
J: TRBJ2-6
CDR3: CASSDGPSGANVLTF
DNA: TGTGCCAGTAGTGACGGACCCTCTGGGGCCAACGTCCTGACTTTC

V: TRBV7-9
D: TRBD1
size: NA
J: TRBJ1-2
CDR3: CASSLNQDRGYGYTF
DNA: TGTGCCAGCAGCTTAAACCAGGACAGGGGCTATGGCTACACCTTC

V: TRBV12-1
D: NA
size: NA
J: TRBJ2-1
CDR3: CASSFALAGAGQFF
DNA: TGTGCCAGCAGCTTTGCACTAGCGGGAGCTGGGCAGTTCTTC

V: TRBV29-1
D: NA
size: NA
J: TRBJ1-1
CDR3: CSVEPGAHNTEAFF
DNA: TGCAGCGTTGAGCCCGGGGCCCATAACACTGAAGCTTTCTTT

V: TRBV12-3/TRBV12-4
D: NA
size: NA
J: TRBJ1-1
CDR3: CASSSPGSLEAFF
DNA: TGTGCCAGCAGTTCCCCGGGGTCATTGGAAGCTTTCTTT

V: TRBV4-1
D: NA
size: NA
J: TRBJ1-2
CDR3: CASSRPTGPSGGYTF
DNA: TGCGCCAGCAGCCGCCCCACAGGGCCCAGTGGAGGCTACACCTTC

V: TRBV7-2
D: NA
size: once
J: TRBJ2-3
CDR3: CASSLESPPDTQYF
DNA: TGTGCCAGCAGCTTAGAGTCCCCTCCAGATACGCAGTATTTT

V: TRBV7-2
D: NA
size: NA
J: TRBJ2-7
CDR3: CASSLAPGQIYEQYF
DNA: TGTGCCAGCAGCTTAGCCCCGGGACAAATCTACGAGCAGTACTTC

V: TRBV27
D: NA
size: NA
J: TRBJ1-1
CDR3: CASSRGGWGFEAFF
DNA: TGTGCCAGCAGCCGGGGCGGGTGGGGATTCGAAGCTTTCTTT

V: TRBV7-9
D: TRBD2
size: NA
J: TRBJ2-5
CDR3: CASSLGTSGTGTQYF
DNA: TGTGCCAGCAGCCTCGGGACTAGCGGGACAGGGACCCAGTACTTC

V: TRBV7-2
D: NA
size: NA
J: TRBJ1-2
CDR3: CASSLAIPEGAYGYTF
DNA: TGTGCCAGCAGCTTAGCGATACCGGAGGGTGCCTATGGCTACACCTTC

V: TRBV27
D: NA
size: NA
J: TRBJ2-7
CDR3: CASRKDSYEQYF
DNA: TGTGCCAGCAGGAAGGACTCCTACGAGCAGTACTTC

V: TRBV7-9
D: NA
size: NA
J: TRBJ2-1
CDR3: CASSLIGTASSYNEQFF
DNA: TGTGCCAGCAGCTTGATAGGGACTGCTAGCTCCTACAATGAGCAGTTCTTC

V: TRBV6-5
D: NA
size: NA
J: TRBJ2-1
CDR3: CASRTQIGEQFF
DNA: TGTGCCAGCAGAACTCAGATTGGTGAGCAGTTCTTC

V: TRBV11-2
D: TRBD1
size: NA
J: TRBJ2-7
CDR3: CASSSGTGNVYEQYF
DNA: TGTGCCAGCAGCTCCGGGACAGGGAACGTCTACGAGCAGTACTTC